This TCR beta chain was captured by sequencing in a study of blood T cell repertoires in COVID-19. This clone was seen a single time. As originally analysed: From reference gene primer amplification, estimates of nucleated cell counts were derived. TCRdb's copy holds only in-frame clones and misses some; the assay was immunoSEQ multiplex PCR. V, J and clone size were drawn from that table, and D and trimming were deduced from the DNA. The sample comprises under 150,000 clones, 85% to 90% of which are singletons, and approximately 5.1% rests with the top ten. V lost 0 bases, J lost 5 bases, and 16 bases lay in between. There are 16 residues in the CDR3. Per the germline V gene, CDR1 is MNHNS and CDR2 is SASEGT. Recruited during active infection, patients (from Seattle) were subsequently followed longitudinally.

Material: peripheral blood. The rearrangement links TRBV6-1 to TRBJ1-1; D gene ambiguous. This sequence was found in a woman aged 60 to 75 with COVID-19, enrolled during active disease. The DNA for the CDR3 is TGTGCCAGCAGTGAAGCGGGTACGGGAACCGTGACTGAAGCTTTCTTT. Translated: CASSEAGTGTVTEAFF.